Presented here are 13 T cell receptor beta chains from one specimen sequenced in a study of cytomegalovirus exposure and HLA in healthy donors. Researchers ran the PCR with 60 Vbeta and 13 Jbeta primers. Clones were read by immunoSEQ multiplex PCR, and TCRdb kept only the in-frame ones, dropping some. The sample has 95,000 to 100,000 clones; approximately 74% are singletons. Sequenced material: PBMCs. These receptors were taken from a woman aged 40-49 years in good health and CMV-seronegative.

CDR3 DNA: TGTGCCAGTAGTGTCCAGGGGAGCTCCTACGAGCAGTACTTC. Encoded protein: CASSVQGSSYEQYF. This sequence joins TRBV19 and TRBJ2-5; maybe TRBD1 (6 bases). TRBJ2-7 explains the end of the DNA better; the J call may be wrong. The CDR3 extends over 14 amino acids. Germline CDR1 is LNHDA and CDR2 is SQIVND (reference sequence).

The rearrangement uses TRBV7-2 and TRBJ1-2, with 9 bases aligning to TRBD1. The CDR3 totals 14 residues. The germline V gene has CDR1 SGHTA and CDR2 FQGNSA. V was pared by 5 bases and J by 8 bases, with 9 bases of the junction left unmatched. CDR3 sequence (DNA): TGTGCCAGCAGCCCGGGGACAGGGACGGCCGGCTACACCTTC. This encodes CASSPGTGTAGYTF.

The rearrangement joins TRBV19 to TRBJ2-5, with TRBD2 identical over 11 bases. The end of the DNA aligns better with TRBJ2-7, so the J call may be wrong. The CDR3 sequence is 15 residues long. CDR1 is LNHDA and CDR2 is SQIVND in the germline V gene (reference sequence). The CDR3 bases are TGTGCCAGTAGTACATCCGGGACTAGCGGTAACGAGCAGTACTTC. It is translated as CASSTSGTSGNEQYF.

The chain links TRBV30 to TRBJ2-1; TRBD2 matches 8 bases. Germline assignment: CDR1 GTSNPN and CDR2 SVGIG (reference sequence). V shed 7 bases, J shed 5 bases, and the junction held 7 bases outside the gene matches. This CDR3 has 13 residues. The CDR3 loop reads CASGRGVHNEQFF. For the CDR3, the DNA is TGTGCCTCCGGGCGGGGGGTTCACAATGAGCAGTTCTTC.

This chain links TRBV10-3 with TRBJ2-1; 8 positions match TRBD2. The V segment lost 4 bases and the J segment 6 bases; nucleotides outside the gene matches: 5. The CDR3 has 14 amino acids. Germline-derived CDR1 and CDR2 are ENHRY and SYGVKD. CDR3 protein: CAISATTSVNEQFF. In DNA, the CDR3 is TGTGCCATCAGTGCCACGACTAGCGTCAATGAGCAGTTCTTC.

This clone came up once. The rearrangement joins TRBV28 to TRBJ2-7; D is perhaps TRBD2 (6 bases). Trimming took off 3 bases at V and 5 bases at J, with 8 bases between the two ends. Germline CDR1 MDHEN, CDR2 SYDVKM. The CDR3 extends over 12 amino acids. In nucleotides, the CDR3 is TGTGCCAGCAGTTTCGGGGGAAACGAGCAGTACTTC. It yields the protein CASSFGGNEQYF.

This clone was found once. The rearrangement uses TRBV7-9 and TRBJ2-3, with TRBD1 matching 8 bases. This CDR3 has 13 amino acids. Losses at the gene ends were 5 bases for V and 6 bases for J; bases not matched to a gene: 4. Germline CDR1 and CDR2: SEHNR and FQNEAQ (reference sequence). For the CDR3, the DNA is TGTGCCAGCAGCCCCAGGGGGCCGGATACGCAGTATTTT. Amino acid sequence: CASSPRGPDTQYF.

The genes are TRBV18 and TRBJ1-3; TRBD1 aligns across 8 bases. After removal of 2 bases from V and 2 bases from J, the junction contained 8 bases not matched to a gene. Looked up from germline, CDR1 is KGHSH and CDR2 is LQKENI. The CDR3 length is 17 residues. The CDR3: CASSPTGTGVAGNTIYF. The CDR3 coding sequence is TGTGCCAGCTCACCAACCGGGACAGGAGTCGCTGGAAACACCATATATTTT.

The CDR3 DNA sequence: TGTGCCAGCAGCCTACATGCGGATGAGCAGTTCTTC. Residues: CASSLHADEQFF. This rearrangement joins TRBV7-9 to TRBJ2-1; no firm D call. This CDR3 contains 12 residues. The germline gives CDR1 SEHNR, CDR2 FQNEAQ (reference sequence). Trimming took off 5 bases at V and 8 bases at J, with 10 bases between the two ends.

Remarks on this clone: The junction and the germline gene differ at one end; a read error may be behind it. The gene calls are TRBV6-6 and TRBJ2-1; 13 bases match TRBD2. Germline CDR1 is MNHNY and CDR2 is SVGAGI (reference sequence). The CDR3 sequence is 15 residues long. The CDR3, as DNA: TGCGTAACATGGACTAGCGGGAGACAGTGCAATGAGCAGTTCTTC. Translation gives CVTWTSGRQCNEQFF.

Comments on this clone: At one end the junction does not follow the germline gene, possibly because of a read error. This rearrangement joins TRBV7-9 to TRBJ2-6; D not certain. Germline V gives CDR1 SEHNR, CDR2 FQNEAQ (reference sequence). The CDR3 contains 14 residues. The CDR3 is CSSSPSSGANVLTF. CDR3 nucleotides: TGTTCCAGCAGCCCTTCCTCTGGGGCCAACGTCCTGACTTTC. The full variable domain, rest sourced from reference TRBV7-9 and TRBJ2-6, is DTGVSQNPRHKITKRGQNVTFRCDPISEHNRLYWYRQTLGQGPEFLTYFQNEAQLEKSRLLSDRFSAERPKGSFSTLEIQRTEQGDSAMYLCSSSPSSGANVLTFGAGSRLTVL.

The rearrangement uses TRBV15 and TRBJ2-7; 9 nucleotides agree with TRBD2. The CDR3 is made up of 15 amino acids. Germline V lookup: CDR1 LNHNV, CDR2 YYDKDF (reference sequence). With 0 bases clipped from V and 4 bases from J, the junction kept 4 bases outside the gene matches. DNA for the CDR3: TGTGCCACCAGCAGAGATCCTAGCGGGGATTACGAGCAGTACTTC. Translated, it gives CATSRDPSGDYEQYF.

This clone has more than one count but fewer than ten. This rearrangement joins TRBV2 to TRBJ2-1; 9 bases fit TRBD2. This CDR3 is built from 15 residues. Germline V gene data show CDR1 as SNHLY and CDR2 as FYNNEI. V gave up 4 bases and J gave up 2 bases; unmatched junction bases: 3. CDR3 DNA: TGTGCCAGCAGTGCTAGCGGGGATCCCTACAATGAGCAGTTCTTC. Translated: CASSASGDPYNEQFF.